A selection of T cell receptor beta chains follows, all from one sample in a study of identical twins. TCRdb fed the 5' RACE reads into MiXCR, producing one record per CDR3 protein. The sample has about 240,000 distinct CDR3 sequences; roughly a tenth are singletons. Sequencing was performed on memory T cells sorted from blood. Receptors were obtained from a man aged 50-59 years in good health. Each CDR3 is given with its conserved first and last residue. The D gene is left open where the match is weak. Size is stated for part of the rows, as once, few or many counts, or as a class when the clone is expanded.

>-|few|TRBJ1-5|TRBV5-6
TGTGCCAGCAGCTCAGGAATTAGCAATCAGCCCCAGCATTTT
CASSSGISNQPQHF
>-|many|TRBJ2-7|TRBV7-9
TGTGCCAGCAGCCCAGGGAACGACGAGCAGTACTTC
CASSPGNDEQYF
>TRBD1|many|TRBJ2-1|TRBV5-1
TGCGCCAGCAGCCCAATCTCCGGGACAGGGGGCCGGAATGAGCAGTTCTTC
CASSPISGTGGRNEQFF
>-|many|TRBJ1-1|TRBV28
TGTGCCAGCAGTACCTCGGGGACTGAAGCTTTCTTT
CASSTSGTEAFF
>TRBD1|few|TRBJ1-1|TRBV6-2/TRBV6-3
TGTGCCAGCAGTTACCCGTCCGGTGAGGGACAGGGCTTTGCTGAAGCTTTCTTT
CASSYPSGEGQGFAEAFF
>-|-|TRBJ1-6|TRBV5-1
TGCGCCAGCAGCTTTTCAGGGGAAACTTCACCCCTCCACTTT
CASSFSGETSPLHF
>-|many|TRBJ2-3|TRBV3-1
TGTGCCAGCAGCCAAGATCCTTCCTCGTCAGATACGCAGTATTTT
CASSQDPSSSDTQYF
>TRBD1|few|TRBJ1-4|TRBV4-3
TGCGCCAGCAGCCACCCCGGGACAGGGGGTGAAAAACTGTTTTTT
CASSHPGTGGEKLFF
>TRBD1|many|TRBJ1-1|TRBV29-1
TGCAGCGCTTGGACAGGGGGGAACACTGAAGCTTTCTTT
CSAWTGGNTEAFF
>-|many|TRBJ2-7|TRBV15
TGTGCCACCAGCAGGGGTGGGGGTACCTACGAGCAGTACTTC
CATSRGGGTYEQYF
>-|-|TRBJ2-7|TRBV3-1
TGTGCCAGCGCTAGCGACTACGAGCAGTACTTC
CASASDYEQYF
>-|many|TRBJ1-1|TRBV4-2
TGTGCCAGCAGCCAAGACGTGAACACTGAAGCTTTCTTT
CASSQDVNTEAFF
>-|few|TRBJ2-5|TRBV6-5
TGTGCCAGCAGTTACGGGAGCGCCCGAGAGACCCAGTACTTC
CASSYGSARETQYF
>-|few|TRBJ2-3|TRBV2
TGTGCCAGCACCCAGGGACCTAGCACAGATACGCAGTATTTT
CASTQGPSTDTQYF
>TRBD1|many|TRBJ1-1|TRBV6-5
TGTGCCAGCAGTTACTCGTACAGGGGGAACACTGAAGCTTTCTTT
CASSYSYRGNTEAFF
>-|many|TRBJ2-7|TRBV3-1
TGTGCCAGCAGCTACCGTTACGAGCAGTACTTC
CASSYRYEQYF
>TRBD2|-|TRBJ2-2|TRBV7-2
TGTGCCAGCAGCCGATCGGGACTACAAAACACCGGGGAGCTGTTTTTT
CASSRSGLQNTGELFF
>-|-|TRBJ2-7|TRBV5-8
TGTGCCAGCAGCTTGGGGGGGGTGAAATCCTACGAGCAGTACTTC
CASSLGGVKSYEQYF
>TRBD2|-|TRBJ2-5|TRBV7-6
TGTGCCAGCAGCCCTGGACTAGTTCGGGAGACCCAGTACTTC
CASSPGLVRETQYF
>-|many|TRBJ2-1|TRBV20-1
TGCAGTGCGTCCGGCCGGGGGATCTCCTACAATGAGCAGTTCTTC
CSASGRGISYNEQFF
>TRBD1|few|TRBJ1-1|TRBV24-1
TGTGCCACCAGTGAGATACAGGGGGGACCCACCTTCTTT
CATSEIQGGPTFF
>TRBD1|-|TRBJ1-2|TRBV3-1
TGTGCCAGCAGCCCCGGGACAGGGGACGGCTACACCTTC
CASSPGTGDGYTF
>TRBD2|-|TRBJ2-1|TRBV27
TGTGCCAGCAGTTTAGTCGGACTAGCGGTGCATGAGCAGTTCTTC
CASSLVGLAVHEQFF
>TRBD1|many|TRBJ2-3|TRBV10-3
TGTGCCATCAGCCCGGGACAGGGCGTAGATACGCAGTATTTT
CAISPGQGVDTQYF
>-|few|TRBJ1-3|TRBV20-1
TGCAGTGCTAGAGCCGGGACACCCCGTTACTCTGGAAACACCATATATTTT
CSARAGTPRYSGNTIYF
>-|many|TRBJ2-1|TRBV28
TGTGCCAGCAGTTCCCTCCCGGACAGCTACAATGAGCAGTTCTTC
CASSSLPDSYNEQFF
>-|few|TRBJ2-7|TRBV6-6
TGTGCCAGCAGTTCGGTGCGGGCCTACGAGCAGTACTTC
CASSSVRAYEQYF
>-|many|TRBJ1-3|TRBV4-1
TGCGCCAGCAGCCAAGGGGGGGGAAATACTGGAAACACCATATATTTT
CASSQGGGNTGNTIYF
>TRBD1|-|TRBJ2-4|TRBV13
TGTGCCAGCAGCCCCGCGACAGGGGCGACCAAAAACATTCAGTACTTC
CASSPATGATKNIQYF
>TRBD1|few|TRBJ1-2|TRBV9
TGTGCCAGCGTCGGACAGGGCGGGGGTGGCTACACCTTC
CASVGQGGGGYTF
>-|few|TRBJ2-1|TRBV18
TGTGCCAGCTCACCATATCCGGGGTACAATGAGCAGTTCTTC
CASSPYPGYNEQFF
>TRBD1|many|TRBJ1-2|TRBV29-1
TGCAGCGTTGATGAGGGGGCGAAGTGGGGCTACACCTTC
CSVDEGAKWGYTF
>-|-|TRBJ2-5|TRBV2
TGTGCCAGCCGGCGGGACCTCCAAGAGACCCAGTACTTC
CASRRDLQETQYF
>-|few|TRBJ2-1|TRBV7-9
TGTGCCAGCAGCACGGGCGGGACAGATTGGCAGTTCTTC
CASSTGGTDWQFF
>TRBD2|-|TRBJ2-3|TRBV29-1
TGCAGCGTTGGATGGCTAGCGGGGTTCACAGATACGCAGTATTTT
CSVGWLAGFTDTQYF
>-|few|TRBJ1-1|TRBV7-2
TGTGCCAGCAGCTTAGATGGGTTCACTGAAGCTTTCTTT
CASSLDGFTEAFF
>TRBD1|many|TRBJ1-2|TRBV18
TGTGCCAGCTCACCACTAGGCGACAGGGAGGGCTATGGCTACACCTTC
CASSPLGDREGYGYTF
>-|many|TRBJ1-4|TRBV9
TGTGCCAGCAGCCCGGGTGCAACTAATGAAAAACTGTTTTTT
CASSPGATNEKLFF
>-|many|TRBJ2-3|TRBV10-3
TGTGCCATCGGAGCACCAGCAGATACGCAGTATTTT
CAIGAPADTQYF
>TRBD1|few|TRBJ2-3|TRBV12-3/TRBV12-4
TGTGCCAGCAGTTCCGGGACAGAGCATATTACTAGCACAGATACGCAGTATTTT
CASSSGTEHITSTDTQYF
>TRBD2|few|TRBJ2-7|TRBV20-1
TGCAGTGCTAGAGATCAAGCGGGGTTCTACGAGCAGTACTTC
CSARDQAGFYEQYF
>TRBD2|once|TRBJ2-1|TRBV14
TGTGCCAGCAGCCAAGGACTAGCGTACAATGAGCAGTTCTTC
CASSQGLAYNEQFF
>TRBD1|-|TRBJ2-1|TRBV18
TGTGCCAGCTCAGATGACAGGGGGCACTACAATGAGCAGTTCTTC
CASSDDRGHYNEQFF
>TRBD2|many|TRBJ2-3|TRBV15
TGTGCCACCAGCGGACTCCAACTAGCGGCAGATCTCCTTTACACAGATACGCAGTATTTT
CATSGLQLAADLLYTDTQYF
>-|many|TRBJ1-1|TRBV20-1
TGCAGTGCTCCCCCTGGGGGACAAGTAATTACTGAAGCTTTCTTT
CSAPPGGQVITEAFF
>-|few|TRBJ1-1|TRBV4-3
TGCGCCAGCAGCCAAGGGAGTATGGACACTGAAGCTTTCTTT
CASSQGSMDTEAFF
>-|-|TRBJ2-2|TRBV7-3
TGTGCCAGCAGCTTATTACGGGCAGGGGACACCGGGGAGCTGTTTTTT
CASSLLRAGDTGELFF
>-|many|TRBJ1-1|TRBV7-2
TGTGCCAGCAGCTTAGTCCGGATGAACACTGAAGCTTTCTTT
CASSLVRMNTEAFF
>-|once|TRBJ2-2|TRBV27
TGTGCCAGCAGTTTAACACGGGGGTCCGGGGAGCTATTTTTT
CASSLTRGSGELFF
>-|few|TRBJ2-1|TRBV6-5
TGTGCCAGCAGTTACAGGGCCGGACGCAATGAGCAGTTCTTC
CASSYRAGRNEQFF
>-|-|TRBJ2-3|TRBV6-1
TGTGCCAGCAGGTGGACAAAGAACACAGATACGCAGTATTTT
CASRWTKNTDTQYF
>-|few|TRBJ2-2|TRBV5-1
TGCGCCAGCAGCTTGCTGATAGCCTCCGGGGAGCTGTTTTTT
CASSLLIASGELFF
>-|few|TRBJ1-2|TRBV29-1
TGCAGCGTTGAACGGGCATCTCTGGGGTATGGCTACACCTTC
CSVERASLGYGYTF
>-|-|TRBJ1-5|TRBV12-3/TRBV12-4
TGTGCCAGCAGTTTTCAGGCTAGCAATCAGCCCCAGCATTTT
CASSFQASNQPQHF
>-|many|TRBJ2-7|TRBV5-1
TGCGCCAGCAGCCGGGACAAGCCCTCCTACGAGCAGTACTTC
CASSRDKPSYEQYF
>-|many|TRBJ2-3|TRBV5-1
TGCGCCAGCACCATTGGGGGAGGAGCGGACACAGATACGCAGTATTTT
CASTIGGGADTDTQYF
>-|-|TRBJ2-4|TRBV3-1
TGTGCCAGCAGCCCTGCCGGGAGTACCGAAAACATTCAGTACTTC
CASSPAGSTENIQYF